One and the same sample provided the 15 T cell receptor beta chains below, sequenced in a study of blood T cell repertoires in COVID-19. Sequencing used immunoSEQ multiplex PCR; TCRdb keeps in-frame clones, though not all of them. The repertoire holds around 200,000 clones, with 85% as singletons. The sample taken for sequencing was PBMCs or T cells enriched from blood (not recorded which). These receptor sequences come from a man aged 35-49 years who had recovered from COVID-19.

This chain joins TRBV5-1 and TRBJ2-3, with TRBD2 as a possible D gene (6 bases). V shed 4 bases and J shed 3 bases, with 9 bases lying between them. The CDR3 totals 13 residues. Germline V gene data show CDR1 as SGHRS and CDR2 as YFSETQ. The CDR3 reads CASSRGRTDTQYF. CDR3 nucleotide sequence: TGCGCCAGCAGCCGGGGGAGGACAGATACGCAGTATTTT.

The V call is TRBV5-1, the J call TRBJ1-5; TRBD1 aligns across 7 bases. The CDR3 is 15 residues long. The junction had 4 bases not matched to a gene; V was cut back by 0 bases and J by 4 bases. Looked up from germline, CDR1 is SGHRS and CDR2 is YFSETQ. CDR3 protein: CASSLEGGWNQPQHF. The CDR3 coding sequence is TGCGCCAGCAGCTTGGAAGGGGGCTGGAATCAGCCCCAGCATTTT.

The J gene is TRBJ2-7, the V gene TRBV28; D gene uncertain. This CDR3 spans 13 amino acids. Germline loops: CDR1 MDHEN, CDR2 SYDVKM. Between the trimmed V and J ends, which lost 5 bases and 1 base, there was a span of 9 bases. In nucleotides, the CDR3 is TGTGCCAGCAGTCCCACTGTTTCCTACGAGCAGTACTTC. Its protein product is CASSPTVSYEQYF. Filled out from reference TRBV28 and TRBJ2-7, the complete variable domain reads DVKVTQSSRYLVKRTGEKVFLECVQDMDHENMFWYRQDPGLGLRLIYFSYDVKMKEKGDIPEGYSVSREKKERFSLILESASTNQTSMYLCASSPTVSYEQYFGPGTRLTVT.

This clone turned up a few times. V gene TRBV10-2 combines with J gene TRBJ2-7; 10 bases line up with TRBD1. The V segment lost 2 bases and the J segment 2 bases; nucleotides outside the gene matches: 3. This CDR3 is built from 15 residues. Germline assignment: CDR1 WSHSY and CDR2 SAAADI. The CDR3 bases are TGCGCCAGCAGTGAGCCGGGACAGGGGCCCTACGAGCAGTACTTC. Its translation: CASSEPGQGPYEQYF.

The chain links TRBV18 to TRBJ1-6, with TRBD1 identical over 8 bases. Germline V gene lookup returns CDR1 KGHSH and CDR2 LQKENI. This CDR3 has 15 amino acids. V shed 3 bases and J 9 bases; nucleotides not matched to a gene: 7. The DNA for the CDR3 is TGTGCCAGCTCACCCCAGGGGGCACGGAGTTCACCCCTCCACTTT. Protein product: CASSPQGARSSPLHF.

The V call is TRBV30, the J call TRBJ2-7, with a weak D call TRBD1 (6 bases). V shed 4 bases and J shed 6 bases, with 19 bases lying between them. The CDR3 is 14 amino acids. Germline CDR1 GTSNPN, CDR2 SVGIG (reference sequence). The CDR3 bases are TGTGCCTGGAAGCCTGAATATACAGGGCGCGAGCAGTACTTC. Its translation is CAWKPEYTGREQYF. Full variable domain (remainder filled in from reference TRBV30 and TRBJ2-7): SQTIHQWPATLVQPVGSPLSLECTVEGTSNPNLYWYRQAAGRGLQLLFYSVGIGQISSEVPQNLSASRPQDRQFILSSKKLLLSDSGFYLCAWKPEYTGREQYFGPGTRLTVT.

V usage is TRBV7-2 and J usage is TRBJ1-5; D is unclear. V gave up 5 bases and J gave up 3 bases, with 14 bases separating them. Germline V gene sequence: CDR1 SGHTA, CDR2 FQGNSA. The CDR3 sequence is 15 residues long. CDR3 amino acids: CASSLQTGNNQPQHF. The CDR3 bases are TGTGCCAGCAGCCTACAGACCGGTAACAATCAGCCCCAGCATTTT.

The V call is TRBV6-4, the J call TRBJ2-2; possible D gene TRBD2, 5 bases. The CDR3 length is 14 residues. Trimming pared 5 bases from V and 6 bases from J, leaving 13 bases between. Germline CDR1 is MRHNA and CDR2 is SNTAGT. The CDR3: CASSPVTSAGELFF. The DNA for the CDR3 is TGTGCCAGCAGTCCGGTTACTAGTGCCGGGGAGCTGTTTTTT.

V usage is TRBV19 and J usage is TRBJ1-2; 11 nucleotides agree with TRBD1. CDR3 size: 13 residues. V lost 8 bases to trimming and J lost 6 bases; unmatched junction nucleotides: 5. Germline V gives CDR1 LNHDA, CDR2 SQIVND (reference sequence). The CDR3 spells CASCLDRGHGYTF. CDR3 bases: TGTGCCAGTTGTCTGGACAGGGGGCATGGCTACACCTTC.

This clone was recorded once. The CDR3 DNA sequence: TGTGCCAGCAGCTTGTGGTCCGTTGGGACTATTACAGATACGCAGTATTTT. Amino acid sequence: CASSLWSVGTITDTQYF. V gene TRBV11-3 combines with J gene TRBJ2-3, with TRBD2 matching 7 bases. Losses at the gene ends were 3 bases for V and 3 bases for J; bases not matched to a gene: 12. Per germline, CDR1 SGHNT and CDR2 YENEEA. The CDR3 spans 17 residues.

This chain links TRBV9 with TRBJ2-5; 10 bases agree with TRBD2. The germline CDR1 and CDR2 sequences are SGDLS and YYNGEE. The CDR3 loop spans 15 amino acids. V was pared by 2 bases and J by 4 bases, with 5 bases of the junction left unmatched. The CDR3 bases are TGTGCCAGCAGCGTGTCTAGCGGGAGAGGAGAGACCCAGTACTTC. Translated, it gives CASSVSSGRGETQYF.

The chain recombines TRBV6-5 with TRBJ2-7; D possibly corresponds to TRBD1 (6 bases). Germline V gives CDR1 MNHEY, CDR2 SVGAGI. There are 15 residues in the CDR3. V gave up 6 bases and J gave up 2 bases, with 17 bases separating them. The CDR3 here is CASSPADRPPYEQYF. The CDR3 nucleotides read TGTGCCAGCAGCCCAGCGGACAGACCCCCCTACGAGCAGTACTTC.

This clone was seen only a few times. The chain uses TRBV12-3 or TRBV12-4 and TRBJ1-1; D possibly corresponds to TRBD1 (5 bases). V dropped 6 bases and J dropped 4 bases, with 9 bases sitting between them. The CDR3 sequence is 12 residues long. The CDR3 nucleotides are TGTGCCAGCAGCCCGGGGGGCACTGAAGCTTTCTTT. As protein: CASSPGGTEAFF.

The CDR3 reads CASSSRTSGRSETQYF. In nucleotides, the CDR3 is TGTGCCAGCAGCTCAAGGACTAGCGGGAGGAGTGAGACCCAGTACTTC. The chain couples TRBV3-1 (or the pseudogene TRBV3-2) to TRBJ2-5, with 14 nucleotides matching TRBD2. The germline CDR1 and CDR2 sequences are LGHDT and YNNKEL (reference sequence). The trim removed 5 bases at V and 5 bases at J, leaving 7 bases unmatched. The CDR3 covers 16 residues.

The V call is TRBV14, the J call TRBJ2-1, with 9 bases identical to TRBD1. Germline CDR1 is SGHDN and CDR2 is FVKESK. The CDR3 is 15 amino acids. V shed 5 bases and J 0 bases; nucleotides not matched to a gene: 2. The CDR3 reads CASSEDRGSYNEQFF. CDR3 DNA sequence: TGTGCCAGCAGCGAGGACAGGGGCTCCTACAATGAGCAGTTCTTC.